This T cell receptor (beta chain) comes out of a study of T cells in Graves' hyperthyroidism and ophthalmopathy. Uncontrolled infections, other autoimmune diseases, pregnancy or lactation led to exclusion of patients. In making diagnoses, clinical symptoms, serum thyroxine and TRAb, thyroid ultrasound and orbital computed tomography were all used. The V gene's germline CDR1 is SGHVS and CDR2 FNYEAQ. The CDR3 has 18 amino acids. V shed 0 bases, J shed 6 bases, and the junction held 11 bases outside the gene matches. Amplification targeted TCR beta CDR3 regions from RNA transcripts. The primer set for the first-round RT-PCR of the TCR CDR3 was HTBI. TCRdb re-called the multiplex PCR reads with MiXCR, one entry per CDR3 protein. This sample has around 400,000 distinct CDR3 sequences, with approximately 15% found just once.

The V and J genes are TRBV7-6 and TRBJ2-3; 11 bases align to TRBD2. Sequenced material: blood. The sequence came from a woman aged 18-29 years with Graves' hyperthyroidism that later progressed to Graves' ophthalmopathy. The CDR3 DNA sequence: TGTGCCAGCAGCTTAGCTACCTTTAGCGGGAGGGCCGGCGATACGCAGTATTTT. Translating gives CASSLATFSGRAGDTQYF.